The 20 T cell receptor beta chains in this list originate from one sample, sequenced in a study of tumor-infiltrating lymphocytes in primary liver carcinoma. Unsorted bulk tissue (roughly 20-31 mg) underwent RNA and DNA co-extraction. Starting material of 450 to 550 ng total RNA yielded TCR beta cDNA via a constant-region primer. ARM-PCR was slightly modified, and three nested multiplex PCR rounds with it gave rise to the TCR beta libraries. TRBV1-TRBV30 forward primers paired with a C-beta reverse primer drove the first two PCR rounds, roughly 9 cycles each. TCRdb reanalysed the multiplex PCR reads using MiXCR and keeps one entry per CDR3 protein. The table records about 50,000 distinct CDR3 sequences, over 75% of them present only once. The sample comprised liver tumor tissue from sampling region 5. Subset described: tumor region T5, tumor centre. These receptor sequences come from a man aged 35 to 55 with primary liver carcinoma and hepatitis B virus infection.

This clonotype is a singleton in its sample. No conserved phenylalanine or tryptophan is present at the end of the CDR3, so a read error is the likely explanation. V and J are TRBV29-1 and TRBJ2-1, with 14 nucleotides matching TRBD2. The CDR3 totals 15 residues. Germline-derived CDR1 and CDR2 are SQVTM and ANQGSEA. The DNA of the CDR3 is TGCAGCGTTGGACTAGCGGGAGGGTTATACATTGAGCAGTTCATC. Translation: CSVGLAGGLYIEQFI.

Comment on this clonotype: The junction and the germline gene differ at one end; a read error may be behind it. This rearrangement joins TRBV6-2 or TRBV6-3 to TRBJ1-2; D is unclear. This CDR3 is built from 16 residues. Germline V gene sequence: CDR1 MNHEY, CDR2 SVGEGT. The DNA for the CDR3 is TGTGCCAGCAGTTACCCCGGAGTGGACTCCGGAGGTGGCCACACCTTC. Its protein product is CASSYPGVDSGGGHTF.

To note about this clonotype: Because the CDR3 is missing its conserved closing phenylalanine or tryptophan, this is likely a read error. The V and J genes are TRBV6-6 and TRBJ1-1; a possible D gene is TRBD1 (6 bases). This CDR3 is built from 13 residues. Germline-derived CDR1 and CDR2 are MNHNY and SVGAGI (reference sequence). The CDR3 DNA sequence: TGTACCAGCAGCACAGGGTGGACTACTGAAGCTTTCCTT. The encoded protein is CTSSTGWTTEAFL.

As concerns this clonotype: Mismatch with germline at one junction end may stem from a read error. The CDR3 loop reads CASSLGGEGGGEHYF. The DNA for the CDR3 is TGTGCCAGCAGCTTAGGTGGTGAGGGGGGCGGCGAGCACTACTTC. This chain joins TRBV13 and TRBJ2-7; D could derive from TRBD1 or TRBD2 (6 bases each). Germline CDR1 reads PRHDT; CDR2 reads FYEKMQ (reference sequence). The CDR3 covers 15 residues.

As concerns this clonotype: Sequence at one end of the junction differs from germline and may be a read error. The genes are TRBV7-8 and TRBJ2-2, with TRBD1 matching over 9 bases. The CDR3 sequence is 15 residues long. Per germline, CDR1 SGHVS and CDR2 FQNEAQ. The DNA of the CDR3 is TGTGCCAGCAGCGCGGGGACAGGGAGCACCGGGAAGCTGTTTTTT. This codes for CASSAGTGSTGKLFF.

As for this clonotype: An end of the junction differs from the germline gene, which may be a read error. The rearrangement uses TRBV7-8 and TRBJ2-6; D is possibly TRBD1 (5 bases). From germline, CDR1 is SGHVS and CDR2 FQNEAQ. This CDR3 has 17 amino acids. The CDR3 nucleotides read TGTGCCAGCAGCTCTACGGTAACGCGCTCTGGGGCCAAGGTCCTGGCTTTC. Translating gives CASSSTVTRSGAKVLAF.

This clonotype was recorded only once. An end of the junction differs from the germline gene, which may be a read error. CDR3 DNA sequence: TGCAGCATTGGGACTAGCGCGGCGAATACCGGGGAGCCGTTCTTT. Its protein product is CSIGTSAANTGEPFF. The rearrangement uses TRBV29-1 and TRBJ2-2; 10 bases align to TRBD2. The germline gives CDR1 SQVTM, CDR2 ANQGSEA. CDR3 length: 15 residues.

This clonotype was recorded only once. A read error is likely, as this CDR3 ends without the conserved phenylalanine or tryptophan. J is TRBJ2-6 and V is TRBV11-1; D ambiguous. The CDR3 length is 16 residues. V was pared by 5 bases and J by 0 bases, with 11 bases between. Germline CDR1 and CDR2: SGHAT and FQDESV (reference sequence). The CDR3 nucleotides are TGTGCCAGCAGCCACTCGAGGTCCTCTGGGGCCAACGTCCTGACTCTC. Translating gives CASSHSRSSGANVLTL.

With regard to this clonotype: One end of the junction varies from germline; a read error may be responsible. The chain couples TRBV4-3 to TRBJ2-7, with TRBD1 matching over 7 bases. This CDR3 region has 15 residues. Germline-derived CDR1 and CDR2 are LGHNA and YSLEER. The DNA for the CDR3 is TGCGCCAGCAACCAAGATACAGGGACAGCAGACGCTGAGTACTTC. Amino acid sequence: CASNQDTGTADAEYF.

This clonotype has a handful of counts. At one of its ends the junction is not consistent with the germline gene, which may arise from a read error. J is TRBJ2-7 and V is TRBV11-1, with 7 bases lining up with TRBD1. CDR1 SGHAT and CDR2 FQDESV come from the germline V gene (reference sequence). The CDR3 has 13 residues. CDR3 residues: CTSRGKRSYEHYF. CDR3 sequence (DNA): TGTACAAGCAGGGGGAAGCGATCCTACGAGCACTACTTC.

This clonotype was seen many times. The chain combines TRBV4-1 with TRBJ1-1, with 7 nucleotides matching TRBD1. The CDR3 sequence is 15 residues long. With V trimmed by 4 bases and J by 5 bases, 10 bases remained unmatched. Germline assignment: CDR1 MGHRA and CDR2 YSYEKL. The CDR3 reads CASSRSGEGQTEAFF. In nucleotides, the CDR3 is TGCGCCAGCAGCCGATCAGGGGAGGGACAGACTGAAGCTTTCTTT.

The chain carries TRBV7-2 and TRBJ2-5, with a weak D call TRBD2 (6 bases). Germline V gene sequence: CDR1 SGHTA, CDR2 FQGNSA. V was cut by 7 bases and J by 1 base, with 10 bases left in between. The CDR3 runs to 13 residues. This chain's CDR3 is CASKEGGQETQYF. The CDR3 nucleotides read TGTGCCAGCAAGGAGGGCGGCCAAGAGACCCAGTACTTC.

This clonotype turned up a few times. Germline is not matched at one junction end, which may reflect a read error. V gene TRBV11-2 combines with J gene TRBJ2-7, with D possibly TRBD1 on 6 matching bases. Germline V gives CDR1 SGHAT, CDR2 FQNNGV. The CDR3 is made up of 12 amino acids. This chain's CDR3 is CASSPRGYEQYF. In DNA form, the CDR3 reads TGTGCCAGTAGTCCCAGGGGCTACGAGCAATACTTC.

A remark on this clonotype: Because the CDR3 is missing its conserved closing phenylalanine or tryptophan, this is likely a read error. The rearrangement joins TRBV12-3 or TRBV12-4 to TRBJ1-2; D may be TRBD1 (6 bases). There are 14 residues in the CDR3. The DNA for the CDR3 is TGTGCCAGCACGCCCCGGGGGGCGAACTATCGCTACACCTTA. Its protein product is CASTPRGANYRYTL.

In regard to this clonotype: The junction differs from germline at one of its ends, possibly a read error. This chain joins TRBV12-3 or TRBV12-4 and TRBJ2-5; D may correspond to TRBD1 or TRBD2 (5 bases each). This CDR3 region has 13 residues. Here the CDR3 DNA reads TGCCCCAGCCGTTTGGTGCAAGGGGAGACGCAGTACTTC. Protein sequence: CPSRLVQGETQYF.

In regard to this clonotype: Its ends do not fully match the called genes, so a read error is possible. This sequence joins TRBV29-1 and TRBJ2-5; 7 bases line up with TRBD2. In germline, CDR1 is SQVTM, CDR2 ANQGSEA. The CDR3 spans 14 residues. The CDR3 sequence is CSVDIAGASETQYF. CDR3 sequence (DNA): TGCAGTGTTGATATCGCGGGAGCATCTGAGACCCAGTACTTC.

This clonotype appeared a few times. The CDR3 region has the DNA TGCAGTGTCTACGGGAGGGGGTCCTACTTC. Its translation: CSVYGRGSYF. The gene calls are TRBV20-1 and TRBJ2-7; TRBD2 matches at 8 bases. From germline, CDR1 is DFQATT and CDR2 SNEGSKA (reference sequence). The CDR3 consists of 10 residues. V lost 7 bases, J lost 13 bases, and 9 bases stayed unmatched.

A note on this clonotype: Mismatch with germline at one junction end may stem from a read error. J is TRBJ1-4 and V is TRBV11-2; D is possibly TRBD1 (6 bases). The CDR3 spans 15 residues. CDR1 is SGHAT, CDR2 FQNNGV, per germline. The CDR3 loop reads CASSLLTGGSEKLFF. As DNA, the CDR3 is TGTGCCAGTAGCTTGCTGACAGGCGGAAGTGAAAAACTGTTTTTT.

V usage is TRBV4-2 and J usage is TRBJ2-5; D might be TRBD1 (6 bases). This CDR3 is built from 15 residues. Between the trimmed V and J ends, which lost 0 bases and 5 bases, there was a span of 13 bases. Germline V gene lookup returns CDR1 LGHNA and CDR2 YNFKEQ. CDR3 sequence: CASSQELGGSETQYF. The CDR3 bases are TGTGCCAGCAGCCAAGAACTAGGGGGATCGGAGACCCAGTACTTC.

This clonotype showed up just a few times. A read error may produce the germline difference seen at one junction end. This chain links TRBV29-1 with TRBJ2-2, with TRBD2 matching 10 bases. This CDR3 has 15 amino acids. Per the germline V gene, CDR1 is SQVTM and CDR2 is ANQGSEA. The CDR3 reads CSVGTSAANTGGLFF. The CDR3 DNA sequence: TGCAGTGTTGGGACTAGCGCGGCGAACACAGGGGGGCTGTTTTTT.